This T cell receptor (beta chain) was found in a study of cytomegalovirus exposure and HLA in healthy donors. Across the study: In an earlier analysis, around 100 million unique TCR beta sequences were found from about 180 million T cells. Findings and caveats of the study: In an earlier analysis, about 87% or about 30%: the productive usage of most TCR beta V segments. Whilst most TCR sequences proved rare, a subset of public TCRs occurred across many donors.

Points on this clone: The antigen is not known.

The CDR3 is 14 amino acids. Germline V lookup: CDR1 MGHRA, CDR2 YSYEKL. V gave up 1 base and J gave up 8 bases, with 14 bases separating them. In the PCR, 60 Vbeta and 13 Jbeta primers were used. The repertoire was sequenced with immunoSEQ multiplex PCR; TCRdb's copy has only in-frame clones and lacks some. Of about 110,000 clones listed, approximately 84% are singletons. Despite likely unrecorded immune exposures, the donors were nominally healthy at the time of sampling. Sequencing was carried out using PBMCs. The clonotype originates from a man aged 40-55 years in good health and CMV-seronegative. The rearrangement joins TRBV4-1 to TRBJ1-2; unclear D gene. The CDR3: CASSQARQAAGYTF. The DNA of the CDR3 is TGCGCCAGCAGCCAAGCGCGCCAGGCAGCAGGCTACACCTTC.